This entry features one T cell receptor beta chain sequence. The antigen remains unidentified. These data belong to a study of T-cell reconstitution after alpha-beta-depleted transplantation in children. Study-level points and caveats: Surviving recipient cells, namely T cells and thymic progenitors, were the source of high day-60 TCRbeta diversity in some patients. Reports say that about two months after transplant, the alpha-beta T cells came out of several hundred graft clones that had expanded. One year after transplant, T-cell counts and diversity came mostly from newly produced T cells.

Using unique molecular identifiers, the investigators prepared the TCRbeta library. From the PCR reads, TCRdb called clonotypes with MiXCR, one entry per CDR3 protein. The table records 400,000 to 550,000 distinct CDR3 sequences, 8% to 11% of them present only once. Trimming took 5 bases from V and 5 from J, leaving 12 bases between them. The CDR3 spans 14 residues. V is TRBV12-3 or TRBV12-4 and J is TRBJ2-2; D not certain. The sample consisted of PBMCs, taken before TCRalphabeta/CD19-depleted stem cell transplant. This clonotype was obtained from a child aged 2 to 10 with inherited bone marrow failure, due to receive a stem cell transplant. The CDR3: CASSPLDPTGELFF. In DNA, the CDR3 is TGTGCCAGCAGTCCCTTGGACCCAACCGGGGAGCTGTTTTTT.